This T cell receptor (beta chain) was identified in a study of post-analysis software for immune sequencing data (dated by TCRdb to the mid-2010s). Notes on the research overall: The recorded disease courses included relapsing-remitting, secondary progressive and progressive-relapsing multiple sclerosis, and some patients had no subtype annotation. The multiple sclerosis patient repertoires were compared with 11 previously published healthy control repertoires from donors aged about 6 to 26 years. A subset of samples was prepared in parallel using single-end sample barcoding, then pooled and co-amplified after Illumina adapter ligation. The full study reports these points: When samples were clustered directly using the F measure, samples prepared in the same batch co-clustered strongly, which prompted a batch-effect correction. The control group was slightly older than the multiple sclerosis patient group. Multiple sclerosis patients had significantly lower normalized Chao1 diversity than controls, a result that suggests substantial peripheral T-cell clonal expansion.

Library prep was done by PCR. TCRdb names Illumina HiSeq 2500 as the instrument used. To reduce PCR and sequencing biases, unique molecular identifiers were incorporated into the TCR beta cDNA libraries. Per 1 to 10 million input T cells, roughly 500,000 cDNA molecules were obtained, such that each molecule approximated one T cell. Patient libraries were prepared and sequenced with the same protocol used for the earlier healthy control dataset. Samples belonging to the same batch were prepared together, multiplexed and sequenced on a shared HiSeq lane. The study's own analysis went as follows. MIGEC was used to process the raw barcoded reads, and molecular identifier groups with only a single read were discarded before consensus assembly and CDR3 extraction. Clonotype tables were post-analysed with VDJtools, and diversity was normalized by down-sampling all datasets to the smallest sample size. To correct batch-related cross-sample contamination, repertoire overlap clustering matched CDR3 amino acid sequences but not nucleotide sequences. TCRdb passed the public sequencing reads through fastp at Q25 and MiXCR, retaining productive beta sequences. Merged by CDR3 protein, the rows form single entries marked with the most common genes and DNA. The V and J calls come from TCRdb's annotation, not from the publication. In all, the sample holds more than 500,000 distinct CDR3 sequences, and about a third of those were seen once. The ten largest clonotypes hold approximately 6% of the sample.

In this sample, this clonotype turned up a few times. Its specific antigen is unknown. No much larger clone exists at a distance of one base, and base qualities are not known. TCR beta repertoires were profiled from peripheral blood of over 10 young patients with multiple sclerosis to demonstrate the VDJtools post-analysis software. The multiple sclerosis patients were children and adolescents between about 6 and 16 years of age. Sequenced material: blood. This receptor was obtained from a girl between 2 and 17 years old with multiple sclerosis.

The CDR3 reads as follows: CAISDGGGAKDTQYF. DNA sequence: TGTGCCATCAGTGACGGCGGGGGGGCCAAAGATACGCAGTATTTT. Recombination linked TRBV10-3 to TRBJ2-3, and TRBD2 matches 9 of the central bases. The germline V gene specifies ENHRY as CDR1 and SYGVKD as CDR2. The cysteine opens and the phenylalanine closes a CDR3 of 15 amino acids. Here the CDR3 DNA is all that survives: 45 bases in frame from base 1. Relative to germline, V is missing 3 bases and J is missing 5 bases, with 6 bases of the junction outside any gene match.